The 15 T cell receptor beta chains presented below share a single source sample, sequenced in a study of lymphopenia after photon versus proton radiotherapy (dated by TCRdb to the late 2010s). Library method: the immunoSEQ multiplex PCR assay. TCRdb took over this immuneACCESS table, retaining in-frame rearrangements with V and J assigned. Such tables are incomplete; in checked studies, under half of the missing clones stem from an unresolved V gene, and the remainder is unexplained. Here the sample has roughly 7,000 clones; 89% occur a single time. The ten largest account for around 15% of the sample. The sequences come from peripheral blood, collected from a patient treated with photon-based radiotherapy. Source of these receptors: a man between 60 and 70 years old with cholangiocarcinoma.

The chain links TRBV5-4 to TRBJ2-5; a weak D match, TRBD2 (6 bases). The germline V and J ends were trimmed by 2 bases and 5 bases, with 19 bases remaining between them. Germline V gene data show CDR1 as SGHNT and CDR2 as YYREEE (reference sequence). The CDR3 consists of 16 residues. The CDR3, as DNA: TGTGCCAGCAGCTTTGGAGGCAGGGAGGTTGGGGAGACCCAGTACTTC. Residues: CASSFGGREVGETQYF.

The chain links TRBV28 to TRBJ2-2; no definite D call. The CDR3 is 15 amino acids. Trimming removed 2 bases from V and 6 bases from J, with 13 bases in between. Germline V CDR1 and CDR2: MDHEN, SYDVKM. CDR3 nucleotide sequence: TGTGCCAGCAGTTTACATTGGGGTTCGGCCGGGGAGCTGTTTTTT. As protein: CASSLHWGSAGELFF.

This clone was counted between two and nine times. The rearrangement uses TRBV18 and TRBJ1-2, with unresolved D. V lost 6 bases to trimming and J lost 3 bases, with 5 bases between them. The CDR3 is made up of 11 amino acids. CDR1 KGHSH and CDR2 LQKENI come from the germline V gene. This chain's CDR3 is CASSPDYGYTF. CDR3 in DNA: TGTGCCAGCTCTCCAGACTATGGCTACACCTTC.

The J gene is TRBJ1-6, the V gene TRBV5-3; TRBD1 might be the D (5 bases). TRBV5-3 is treated as an ORF (open reading frame) with a function not yet certain. Trimming cost V 7 bases and J 10 bases, with 6 bases left between them. This CDR3 is built from 10 residues. CDR3 bases: TGTGCCAGAGCAGGGTCACCCCTCCACTTT. Its protein product is CARAGSPLHF.

In this sample, this clone turned up once. This rearrangement joins TRBV2 to TRBJ1-5, with no clear D. The CDR3 is 12 amino acids. V was clipped by 1 base and J by 6 bases, with 4 bases between them. CDR1 is SNHLY, CDR2 FYNNEI, per germline. The CDR3 sequence is CASSEGGQPQHF. DNA for the CDR3: TGTGCCAGCAGTGAAGGGGGTCAGCCCCAGCATTTT.

This sequence joins TRBV25-1 and TRBJ2-4; possible D gene TRBD1, 6 bases. With 2 bases removed from V and 5 bases from J, the gap between germline ends came to 10 bases. This CDR3 spans 14 amino acids. Germline V gene lookup returns CDR1 MGHDK and CDR2 SYGVNS. The CDR3 here is CASSELGQQNIQYF. The CDR3 DNA follows: TGTGCCAGCAGTGAACTAGGACAGCAAAACATTCAGTACTTC.

The chain has TRBV9 and TRBJ1-6; possible D gene TRBD1, 5 bases. The CDR3 consists of 15 residues. CDR1 and CDR2 from the germline V gene are SGDLS and YYNGEE. The ends were cut back, 4 bases at V and 10 bases at J, with 18 bases in the middle. CDR3 in amino acids: CASSPHTGGGSPLHF. In nucleotides, the CDR3 is TGTGCCAGCAGCCCTCATACCGGGGGGGGATCACCCCTCCACTTT.

The rearrangement joins TRBV19 to TRBJ1-5; tentatively, D is TRBD1 (5 bases). The ends were cut back, 3 bases at V and 5 bases at J, with 8 bases in the middle. Germline V gene sequence: CDR1 LNHDA, CDR2 SQIVND (reference sequence). The CDR3 loop spans 13 amino acids. CDR3 in DNA: TGTGCCAGTAGTATTTCCAGGGATCAGCCCCAGCATTTT. This codes for CASSISRDQPQHF.

The chain has TRBV9 and TRBJ2-3; D is unclear. CDR3 length equals 15 residues. The V gene lost 0 bases and the J gene lost 1 base, with 9 bases spanning the gap. CDR1 is SGDLS, CDR2 YYNGEE, per germline. CDR3 DNA: TGTGCCAGCAGCGTAGTCGGTTCTGGCACAGATACGCAGTATTTT. Protein product: CASSVVGSGTDTQYF.

CDR3 sequence: CASSLRARGSYNEQFF. CDR3 nucleotides: TGTGCCAGCAGCCTCCGGGCCAGGGGCTCCTACAATGAGCAGTTCTTC. The chain joins TRBV7-8 to TRBJ2-1, with D perhaps matching TRBD1 (6 bases). V lost 5 bases and J 0 bases, leaving 14 bases between the germline ends. The V gene's germline CDR1 is SGHVS and CDR2 FQNEAQ. The CDR3 runs to 16 residues. The full variable domain, its missing parts supplied by reference TRBV7-8 and TRBJ2-1, is GAGVSQSPRYKVAKRGQDVALRCDPISGHVSLFWYQQALGQGPEFLTYFQNEAQLDKSGLPSDRFFAERPEGSVSTLKIQRTQQEDSAVYLCASSLRARGSYNEQFFGPGTRLTVL.

The genes are TRBV5-1 and TRBJ2-5; D remains unclear. There are 14 residues in the CDR3. Germline lookup yields CDR1 SGHRS and CDR2 YFSETQ. Trimming cost V 0 bases and J 1 base, with 7 bases left between them. The chain's CDR3 is CASSLGVTQETQYF. The CDR3 DNA sequence: TGCGCCAGCAGCTTGGGGGTCACCCAAGAGACCCAGTACTTC.

The chain carries TRBV19 and TRBJ1-5; the D is unclear. The germline V gene has CDR1 LNHDA and CDR2 SQIVND (reference sequence). Trimming removed 7 bases at V and 6 bases at J, with 13 bases between. The CDR3 is 13 residues long. The CDR3 protein is CASKQGSGQPQHF. The CDR3 bases are TGTGCCAGTAAGCAAGGATCGGGTCAGCCCCAGCATTTT. Complete variable domain (other parts from reference TRBV19 and TRBJ1-5): DGGITQSPKYLFRKEGQNVTLSCEQNLNHDAMYWYRQDPGQGLRLIYYSQIVNDFQKGDIAEGYSVSREKKESFPLTVTSAQKNPTAFYLCASKQGSGQPQHFGDGTRLSIL.

This clone was seen a handful of times. The chain couples TRBV27 to TRBJ2-5, with 8 bases matching TRBD1. The CDR3 is 14 residues long. Per germline, CDR1 MNHEY and CDR2 SMNVEV (reference sequence). V was pared by 7 bases and J by 0 bases, with 4 bases of the junction left unmatched. Here the CDR3 reads CASIGQGDQETQYF. The CDR3 DNA reads as TGTGCCAGCATCGGACAGGGCGACCAAGAGACCCAGTACTTC.

The chain carries TRBV5-1 and TRBJ1-5; D is unclear. V lost 5 bases, J lost 6 bases, and 18 bases lay in between. CDR1 and CDR2 from the germline V gene are SGHRS and YFSETQ. The CDR3 is made up of 15 amino acids. DNA for the CDR3: TGCGCCAGCAGTTTAACTGCCGGAGACGGTCAGCCCCAGCATTTT. This sequence encodes CASSLTAGDGQPQHF.

The CDR3 DNA sequence: TGTGCCAGCAGTGAGGAGAGGGGAACTAATGAAAAACTGTTTTTT. Its protein product is CASSEERGTNEKLFF. This chain joins TRBV2 and TRBJ1-4, with D possibly TRBD1 on 5 matching bases. Germline values: CDR1 SNHLY, CDR2 FYNNEI. V lost 3 bases and J lost 1, with 9 bases in between. The CDR3 contains 15 residues.